Given below is one TCR beta chain in context. Antigen unknown. This CDR3 is 15 amino acids long. The V segment lost 5 bases and the J segment 8 bases; nucleotides outside the gene matches: 9. This entry comes from a study of blood T cells in healthy people across ages. The study, taken as a whole, reports: The study found more naive CD4+ cells and higher diversity in long-lived than aged donors.

For the second PCR, which ran for 7 to 11 cycles, a sample-barcoded 5' primer and a J-beta primer mix were used. In TCRdb, the 5' RACE reads were re-called with MiXCR into one record per CDR3 protein. This sample carries about 650,000 distinct CDR3 sequences, roughly half of them seen once, and the ten largest clones take approximately 13%. The clonotype originates from a woman older than 75 in good health. Input material: blood. The V and J genes are TRBV12-3 or TRBV12-4 and TRBJ1-4; TRBD1 aligns across 9 bases. The CDR3 DNA reads TGTGCCAGCAGTGCGAACAGGGGGCGAGGGGAAAAACTGTTTTTT. This translates into CASSANRGRGEKLFF.